This T cell receptor (beta chain) comes out of a study of blood T cell repertoires in COVID-19. Study information: The United States, Italy and Spain were the sources of the acute and convalescent COVID-19 samples. PBMCs, B-cell-depleted T cells, or T cells were the source of the cDNA or gDNA that made up the material.

Authors' methods: Estimation of nucleated cell counts relied on the amplification of reference gene primers. Libraries were prepared by immunoSEQ multiplex PCR; TCRdb keeps only in-frame clonotypes and omits some of them. V and J calls and clone size are given by that table; D and trimming were obtained from the DNA. The sample has some 200,000 clones, 84% seen once. This CDR3 is 13 amino acids long. Germline CDR1 reads SNHLY; CDR2 reads FYNNEI. The ends lost 8 bases at V and 9 bases at J; junction bases unmatched: 8. The clonotype originates from a man aged 50 or older with active or convalescent COVID-19. The J gene is TRBJ2-1, the V gene TRBV2; TRBD1 aligns across 9 bases. Sequencing was carried out using peripheral blood. CDR3 residues: CASASDRGSEQFF. CDR3 sequence (DNA): TGTGCCAGCGCGTCGGACAGGGGAAGTGAGCAGTTCTTC.